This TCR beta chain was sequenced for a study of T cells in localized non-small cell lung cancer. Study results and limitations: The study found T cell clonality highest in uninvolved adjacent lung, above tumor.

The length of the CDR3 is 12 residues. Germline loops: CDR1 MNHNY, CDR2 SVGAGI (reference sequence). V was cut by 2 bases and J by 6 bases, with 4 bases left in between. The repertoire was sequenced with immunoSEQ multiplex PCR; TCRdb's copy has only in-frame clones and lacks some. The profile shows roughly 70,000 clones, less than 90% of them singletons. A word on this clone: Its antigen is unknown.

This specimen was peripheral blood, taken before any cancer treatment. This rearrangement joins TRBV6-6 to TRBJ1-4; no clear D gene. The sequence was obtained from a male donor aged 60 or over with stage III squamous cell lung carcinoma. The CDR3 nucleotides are TGTGCCAGCAGTTACAGGTATGAAAAACTGTTTTTT. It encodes CASSYRYEKLFF.